The 16 T cell receptor beta chains in this list originate from one sample, sequenced in a study of shared clonotypes between healthy human individuals. Here immunoSEQ multiplex PCR was the method, and the copy in TCRdb shows in-frame clones only, minus some. The sample includes 850,000 to 1,200,000 clones, about 76% of them seen just once. Material: memory CD4+ T cells sorted from blood. This sample's subset: CD45RA-negative fraction. Every receptor here comes from a man aged 18-30 years in good health.

In the case of this clone: This same CDR3 is encoded by further DNA sequences in the sample. The rearrangement links TRBV7-8 to TRBJ2-5; perhaps TRBD2 as D (7 bases). The germline gives CDR1 SGHVS, CDR2 FQNEAQ. With 2 bases removed from V and 4 bases from J, the gap between germline ends came to 11 bases. The CDR3 loop spans 14 amino acids. The CDR3 here is CASSLRGAGETQYF. CDR3 coding DNA: TGTGCCAGCAGCTTACGGGGGGCCGGAGAGACCCAGTACTTC. Drawing the rest from reference TRBV7-8 and TRBJ2-5, the complete variable domain is GAGVSQSPRYKVAKRGQDVALRCDPISGHVSLFWYQQALGQGPEFLTYFQNEAQLDKSGLPSDRFFAERPEGSVSTLKIQRTQQEDSAVYLCASSLRGAGETQYFGPGTRLLVL.

V and J are TRBV6-5 and TRBJ1-2, with D hard to call. Germline CDR1 reads MNHEY; CDR2 reads SVGAGI. Trimming pared 4 bases from V and 2 bases from J, leaving 17 bases between. CDR3 length: 16 residues. CDR3 DNA sequence: TGTGCCAGCAGTTCCCTCTCAAGACGGGCCAACTATGGCTACACCTTC. Its protein is CASSSLSRRANYGYTF.

V and J are TRBV28 and TRBJ1-2; no firm D call. The CDR3 sequence is 13 residues long. Germline lookup yields CDR1 MDHEN and CDR2 SYDVKM. The ends were cut back, 0 bases at V and 8 bases at J, with 10 bases in the middle. CDR3 amino acids: CASSLWAAAGYTF. Written as DNA, the CDR3 is TGTGCCAGCAGTTTATGGGCGGCAGCCGGCTACACCTTC.

V and J are TRBV5-1 and TRBJ1-5; possible D gene TRBD1, 6 bases. CDR3 length equals 17 residues. The germline gives CDR1 SGHRS, CDR2 YFSETQ. Between the trimmed V and J ends, which lost 0 bases and 0 bases, there was a span of 13 bases. The CDR3 spells CASSLAGAKSSNQPQHF. The DNA for the CDR3 is TGCGCCAGCAGCTTGGCGGGGGCGAAGAGTAGCAATCAGCCCCAGCATTTT.

This chain links TRBV5-4 with TRBJ2-3; 7 nucleotides align to TRBD1. With 0 bases clipped from V and 2 bases from J, the junction kept 9 bases outside the gene matches. The CDR3 runs 17 residues. The germline gives CDR1 SGHNT, CDR2 YYREEE (reference sequence). CDR3 coding DNA: TGTGCCAGCAGCTTGGATCTTTCCAGGGGGTTCACAGATACGCAGTATTTT. Its translation is CASSLDLSRGFTDTQYF.

V is TRBV18 and J is TRBJ2-7; perhaps D is TRBD1 or TRBD2 (6 bases each). The CDR3 runs 12 residues. V lost 4 bases to trimming and J lost 5 bases, with 9 bases between them. Germline V gene data show CDR1 as KGHSH and CDR2 as LQKENI. CDR3 in DNA: TGTGCCAGCTCACAGGGGGGTAACGAGCAGTACTTC. It specifies CASSQGGNEQYF.

The CDR3 here is CASSYYGYTF. The CDR3, as DNA: TGTGCCAGCAGCTACTATGGCTACACCTTC. The chain is built from TRBV28 and TRBJ1-2; D remains ambiguous. Deletions cut 6 bases from V and 3 bases from J, with 2 bases between. Germline CDR1 is MDHEN and CDR2 is SYDVKM. CDR3 size: 10 residues.

This rearrangement joins TRBV5-4 to TRBJ2-3; D is ambiguous. The CDR3 extends over 16 amino acids. Germline CDR1 and CDR2: SGHNT and YYREEE (reference sequence). Deletions cut 3 bases from V and 1 base from J, with 15 bases between. The CDR3 DNA sequence: TGTGCCAGCAGCTCCAGTCGAGGTGGCGGCACAGATACGCAGTATTTT. It specifies CASSSSRGGGTDTQYF.

This chain connects TRBV10-3 to TRBJ2-3; D possibly uses TRBD1 or TRBD2 (5 bases each). Germline V gene data show CDR1 as ENHRY and CDR2 as SYGVKD. Trimming pared 6 bases from V and 6 bases from J, leaving 22 bases between. There are 16 residues in the CDR3. CDR3 bases: TGTGCCATCAGCGGGGCTAGACACGGATCGGCGGATACGCAGTATTTT. Translated, it gives CAISGARHGSADTQYF.

The CDR3 is CASSSRQGMNTEAFF. CDR3 DNA sequence: TGTGCCAGCAGCTCGCGACAGGGGATGAACACTGAAGCTTTCTTT. This rearrangement joins TRBV11-2 to TRBJ1-1, with 8 bases identical to TRBD1. CDR1 and CDR2 from the germline V gene are SGHAT and FQNNGV. The CDR3 has 15 amino acids. V was clipped by 4 bases and J by 0 bases; unmatched bases: 4.

V usage is TRBV5-4 and J usage is TRBJ2-3, with D possibly matching TRBD1 (7 bases). The CDR3 contains 14 residues. The V end was cut by 7 bases, the J end by 1 base, with 13 bases between. Germline CDR1 reads SGHNT; CDR2 reads YYREEE (reference sequence). The CDR3 protein is CASGQEGRTDTQYF. The CDR3 nucleotides are TGTGCCAGCGGACAGGAGGGTCGCACAGATACGCAGTATTTT.

J is TRBJ2-1 and V is TRBV10-3, with a possible D match to TRBD1 (5 bases). This CDR3 has 14 residues. Trimming cost V 2 bases and J 7 bases, with 12 bases left between them. Germline CDR1 is ENHRY and CDR2 is SYGVKD. CDR3 sequence reads: CAISEGAGKNEQFF. CDR3 nucleotide sequence: TGTGCCATCAGTGAGGGGGCAGGTAAAAATGAGCAGTTCTTC.

The V and J genes are TRBV7-2 and TRBJ2-7; D is uncertain. The CDR3 is 14 amino acids. V dropped 0 bases and J dropped 1 base, with 7 bases sitting between them. Looked up from germline, CDR1 is SGHTA and CDR2 is FQGNSA. The CDR3 nucleotides are TGTGCCAGCAGCTTAGCTTTGAATTCCTACGAGCAGTACTTC. It encodes CASSLALNSYEQYF. The whole variable domain, remainder taken from reference TRBV7-2 and TRBJ2-7, is GAGVSQSPSNKVTEKGKDVELRCDPISGHTALYWYRQSLGQGLEFLIYFQGNSAPDKSGLPSDRFSAERTGGSVSTLTIQRTQQEDSAVYLCASSLALNSYEQYFGPGTRLTVT.

V is TRBV2 and J is TRBJ2-7; 10 bases agree with TRBD1. The V gene's germline CDR1 is SNHLY and CDR2 FYNNEI. The CDR3 covers 16 residues. V gave up 10 bases and J gave up 3 bases; unmatched junction bases: 15. The chain's CDR3 is CAIMGMTGGIVYEQYF. DNA for the CDR3: TGTGCCATCATGGGGATGACAGGGGGCATTGTCTACGAGCAGTACTTC.

V gene TRBV7-9 combines with J gene TRBJ1-5, with TRBD1 as a possible D gene (5 bases). V lost 5 bases and J lost 9, with 14 bases in between. The CDR3 runs to 13 residues. CDR1 and CDR2 from the germline V gene are SEHNR and FQNEAQ (reference sequence). In DNA form, the CDR3 reads TGTGCCAGCAGCCCAATCACGGGGACGCCCCAGCATTTT. Translation: CASSPITGTPQHF.

The rearrangement joins TRBV7-2 to TRBJ1-6, with D possibly being TRBD1 (5 bases). CDR3 length equals 14 residues. Deletions cut 8 bases from V and 6 bases from J, with 14 bases between. Germline CDR1 is SGHTA and CDR2 is FQGNSA. The CDR3 region has the DNA TGTGCCAGCTCCCGGAGACAGAGTAATTCACCCCTCCACTTT. Protein: CASSRRQSNSPLHF.